The TCR beta chain under discussion was sequenced for a study of T cell repertoires in cytomegalovirus infection. Study overall: It can be stated that public TCR beta signatures indicated CMV infection as well as a matching HLA type. General study findings and limits: Within the response measured ex vivo, HLA-C-restricted CMV-specific TCR beta clonotypes were dominant. Summed public TCR beta family frequency identified CMV carriers bearing the relevant HLA.

Using its own MiXCR run on the reads, TCRdb lists one record per CDR3 protein. The sample lists hundreds of thousands of distinct CDR3 sequences, 33% occurring once. On this clonotype: What it binds is unknown.

This TCR was sampled from a human donor in good health (CMV status not recorded). Some clones in this sample may be carry-over from other donors' samples. Sequencing used cultured PBMCs, obtained from culture after CMV antigen stimulation.

The CDR3 here is CASKDSGYEQYV. The CDR3 DNA is TGTGCCAGCAAGGATAGCGGTTACGAGCAGTACGTC. This rearrangement joins TRBV6-6 to TRBJ2-7, with D possibly matching TRBD2 (6 bases). V gave up 7 bases and J gave up 4 bases, with 11 bases separating them. This CDR3 comprises 12 residues. The germline V gene encodes CDR1 MNHNY and CDR2 SVGAGI (reference sequence).